This T cell receptor beta chain was captured by sequencing in a study of blood T cells in healthy people across ages (dated by TCRdb to 2015 to 2017). The study in broad terms: In model experiments, template switching captured about one uniquely barcoded TCR beta cDNA molecule for every two T cells. Four age groups were formed from the donors: young (average approximately 17 years), middle-aged (approximately 42), aged (around 62) and long-lived (more than 75). Two additional independent replicas of 1 million unique cDNA reads from the same blood draw were analyzed for two donors (one aged 18 to 30 and one aged 80 or older). To track age-related changes in TCR beta repertoire diversity, the study relied on deep sequencing normalized with unique cDNA molecular identifiers. Donors of different ages were randomly distributed across sequencing lanes to avoid experimental bias. Overall results and qualifications from the work: Observed TCR beta diversity per million T cells fell roughly linearly with age, and a significant reduction was already apparent by age about 36. Since profiling was done on bulk unsorted PBMCs, naive and antigen-experienced compartments could not be conclusively compared. Compared with the aged group, the long-lived group had more naive CD4+ T cells, fewer expanded clones and increased TCR diversity, a pattern suggesting age selection. Because donor CMV infection status was unknown, age-related changes in expanded clonotypes were potentially confounded. Estimates of total diversity based on one million sequenced T cells were considered lower bounds and underestimates. The percentage of naive T cells measured by flow cytometry correlated strongly with observed TCR beta diversity.

This clonotype was counted only a few times. Its antigen specificity is not known. The sample holds no much larger clone one base away, and base qualities are not on file. Between the V and J ends, shortened by 6 bases and 3 bases respectively, the junction contains 11 bases. The CDR3 sequence holds 13 residues, the cysteine and phenylalanine included. Of the read, only the CDR3 DNA is kept; its 39 bases are in frame from base 1. CDR1 and CDR2 are drawn from the germline V gene: MNHEY, SVGEGT. The library was obtained by 5' RACE. Reads for this sample came from an Illumina HiSeq 2500. A second PCR of about 6 to 11 cycles was performed with a sample-barcoded 5' primer and a J-beta primer mix. A unique molecular identifier was introduced onto each TCR beta cDNA molecule by a template-switch 5' adaptor carrying 12 random nucleotides. Each sample yielded at least 3 million CDR3-containing paired-end reads. First-strand cDNA was synthesized from all RNA with the Mint cDNA synthesis kit, primed by a TRBC-specific oligonucleotide. Following uracil-DNA glycosylase treatment, all cDNA underwent a first 18-cycle PCR with the universal primers M1SS and BC2_uni_R. As for the authors' bioinformatics: Normalization of each sample was performed by random selection of 1 million high-quality reads, each carrying a distinct molecular identifier. Instead of being binned into consensus sequences, reads with shared molecular identifiers were discarded. CDR3 identification, clonotype clustering and error correction used MiTCR with a Q25 quality threshold and the strictest error-elimination algorithm. A nonparametric unseen species model using Euler transformation provided a lower-bound estimate of total TCR beta diversity. TCRdb redid the processing of the public reads, applying fastp at Q25 and MiXCR, and retained in-frame beta chains. Every entry covers one CDR3 protein and lists the most common genes and DNA from its rows. Clone size and V and J calls follow TCRdb, not the original study. The sample table contains 710,000 or so distinct CDR3 sequences; only one count was recorded for approximately 21% of them. The ten most abundant clones make up under 25% of the sample.

Donors were a few dozen systemically healthy Caucasian individuals from Russia aged roughly 6 to 90 years. Each donor gave around 9.5 milliliters of peripheral blood, collected into EDTA-treated Vacutainer tubes. Ficoll-Paque density-gradient centrifugation was used to isolate PBMCs, with at least 6.5 million per sample. Trizol reagent was used to extract total RNA from PBMCs, with at least 5.5 micrograms per sample. For every donor, an aliquot of PBMCs went through flow cytometry to measure the percentages of naive CD45RAhigh/CD27high T cells. Material for sequencing was blood. The sequence links TRBV6-2 or TRBV6-3 to TRBJ2-5; no D gene call is confident. The sequence was obtained from a man between 65 and 80 years old in good health. The base sequence is TGTGCCAGCAGCTTACCAAACAAAGAGACCCAGTACTTC. Its translation is CASSLPNKETQYF.